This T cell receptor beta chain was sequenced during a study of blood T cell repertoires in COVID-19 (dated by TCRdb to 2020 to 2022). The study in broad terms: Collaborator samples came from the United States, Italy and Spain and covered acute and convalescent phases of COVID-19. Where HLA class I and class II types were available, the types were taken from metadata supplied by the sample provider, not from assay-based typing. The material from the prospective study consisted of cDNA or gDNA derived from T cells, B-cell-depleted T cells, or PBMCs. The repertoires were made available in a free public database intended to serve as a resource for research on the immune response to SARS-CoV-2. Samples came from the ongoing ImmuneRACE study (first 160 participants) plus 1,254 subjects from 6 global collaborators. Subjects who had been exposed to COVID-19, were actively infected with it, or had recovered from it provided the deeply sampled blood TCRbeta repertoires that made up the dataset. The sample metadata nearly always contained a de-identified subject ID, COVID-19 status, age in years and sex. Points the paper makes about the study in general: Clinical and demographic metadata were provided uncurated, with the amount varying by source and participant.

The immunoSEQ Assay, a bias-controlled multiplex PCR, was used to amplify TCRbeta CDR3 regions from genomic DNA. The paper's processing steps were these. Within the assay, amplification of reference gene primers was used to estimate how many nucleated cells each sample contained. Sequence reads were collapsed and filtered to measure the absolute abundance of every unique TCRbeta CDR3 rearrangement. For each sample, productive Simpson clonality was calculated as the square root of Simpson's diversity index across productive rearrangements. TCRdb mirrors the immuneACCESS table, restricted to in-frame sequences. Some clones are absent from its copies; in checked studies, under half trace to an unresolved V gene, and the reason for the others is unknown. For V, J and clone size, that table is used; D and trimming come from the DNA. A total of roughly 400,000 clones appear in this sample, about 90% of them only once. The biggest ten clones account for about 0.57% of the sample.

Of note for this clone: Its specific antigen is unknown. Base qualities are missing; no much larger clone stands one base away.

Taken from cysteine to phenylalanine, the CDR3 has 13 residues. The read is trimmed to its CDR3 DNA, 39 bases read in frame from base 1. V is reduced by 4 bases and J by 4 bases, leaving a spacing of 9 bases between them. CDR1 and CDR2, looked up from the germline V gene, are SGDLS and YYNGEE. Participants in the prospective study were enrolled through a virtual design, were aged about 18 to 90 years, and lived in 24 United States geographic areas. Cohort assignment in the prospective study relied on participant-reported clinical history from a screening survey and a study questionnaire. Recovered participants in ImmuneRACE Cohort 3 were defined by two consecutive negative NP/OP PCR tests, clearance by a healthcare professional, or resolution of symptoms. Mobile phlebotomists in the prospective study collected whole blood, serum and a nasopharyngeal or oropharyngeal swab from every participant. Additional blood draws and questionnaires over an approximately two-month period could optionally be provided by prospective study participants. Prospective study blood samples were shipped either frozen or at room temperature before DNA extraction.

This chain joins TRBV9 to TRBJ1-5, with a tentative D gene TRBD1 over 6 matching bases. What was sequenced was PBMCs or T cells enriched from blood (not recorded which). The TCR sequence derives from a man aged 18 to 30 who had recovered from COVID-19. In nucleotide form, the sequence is TGTGCCAGCAGCCCAACAGGGAATCAGCCCCAGCATTTT. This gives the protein CASSPTGNQPQHF. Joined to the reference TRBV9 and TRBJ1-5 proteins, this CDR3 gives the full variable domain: DSGVTQTPKHLITATGQRVTLRCSPRSGDLSVYWYQQSLDQGLQFLIQYYNGEERAKGNILERFSAQQFPDLHSELNLSSLELGDSALYFCASSPTGNQPQHFGDGTRLSIL.